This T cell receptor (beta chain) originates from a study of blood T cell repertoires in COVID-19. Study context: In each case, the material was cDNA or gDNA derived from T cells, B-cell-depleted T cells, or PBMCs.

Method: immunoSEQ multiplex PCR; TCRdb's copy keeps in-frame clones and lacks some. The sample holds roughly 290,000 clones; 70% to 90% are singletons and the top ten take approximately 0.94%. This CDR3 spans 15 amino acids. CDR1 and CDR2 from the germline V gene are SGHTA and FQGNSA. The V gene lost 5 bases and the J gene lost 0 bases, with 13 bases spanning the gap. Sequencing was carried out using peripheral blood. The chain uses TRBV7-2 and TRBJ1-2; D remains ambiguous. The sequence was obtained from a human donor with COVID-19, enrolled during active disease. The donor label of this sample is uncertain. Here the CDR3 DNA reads TGTGCCAGCAGCACTGGCTTAGAGGCTAACTATGGCTACACCTTC. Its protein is CASSTGLEANYGYTF.